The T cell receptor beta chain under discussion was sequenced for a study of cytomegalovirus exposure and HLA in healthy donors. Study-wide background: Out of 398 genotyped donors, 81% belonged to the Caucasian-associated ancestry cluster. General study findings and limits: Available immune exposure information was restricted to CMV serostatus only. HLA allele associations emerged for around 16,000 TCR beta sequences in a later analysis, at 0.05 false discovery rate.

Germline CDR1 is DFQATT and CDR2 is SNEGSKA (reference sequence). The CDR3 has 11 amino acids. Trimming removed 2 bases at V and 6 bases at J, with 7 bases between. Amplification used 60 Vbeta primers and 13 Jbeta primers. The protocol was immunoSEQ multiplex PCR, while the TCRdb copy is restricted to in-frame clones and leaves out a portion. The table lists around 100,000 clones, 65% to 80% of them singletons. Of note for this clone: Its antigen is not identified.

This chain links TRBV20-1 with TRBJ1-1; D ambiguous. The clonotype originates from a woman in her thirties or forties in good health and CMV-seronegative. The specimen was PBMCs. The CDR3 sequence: CSARYSAEAFF. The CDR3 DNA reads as TGCAGTGCTAGATACAGTGCTGAAGCTTTCTTT.